The T cell receptor beta chain described here comes from a study of T cell responses to AZD1222 COVID-19 vaccine. Points from the study as a whole: Vaccine-associated CD4 TCRs ranged over spike, dominating at 160-218 and 743-854. No repertoire was sampled before or during the peak T cell response, only after it. Regions left unmutated in variants are reportedly the target of nearly half of spike-specific TCRs.

The CDR3 contains 14 residues. The germline gives CDR1 SGHRS, CDR2 YFSETQ. With 0 bases removed from V and 7 bases from J, the gap between germline ends came to 13 bases. A remark on this clone: The antigen remains undetermined.

Sequenced by immunoSEQ multiplex PCR; TCRdb stores in-frame clones only, minus some. Of roughly 120,000 clones in the sample, over 75% are singletons; the top ten hold 18%. Sequencing used peripheral blood, obtained on day 0 of MenACWY control vaccination. This sequence joins TRBV5-1 and TRBJ1-2; perhaps TRBD1 as D (6 bases). This clonotype originated in an adult in good health. The CDR3 region has the DNA TGCGCCAGCAGCTTGGACGAGGGGGTTGGTGGCTACACCTTC. It codes for CASSLDEGVGGYTF.